Listed here are 23 T cell receptor beta chains from one sample, sequenced in a study of T cells in women clearing cervical HPV infection. Profiling relied on immunoSEQ multiplex PCR, and the TCRdb table lists in-frame clones only, not all of them. Its table lists around 35,000 clones. Sequencing used blood buffy coat. These receptors originate from a woman aged 18 to 75 with a cervical HPV16 infection that either progressed to CIN3+ or cleared (not recorded which).

Comments on this clone: The sequenced fragment ends 3 residues before the CDR3 boundary, so the rest is inferred from the germline J gene. The rearrangement uses TRBV7-6 and TRBJ1-2; D gene uncertain. CDR3 size: 13 residues. With 2 bases removed from V and 3 bases from J, the gap between germline ends came to 7 bases. CDR1 is SGHVS and CDR2 is FNYEAQ in the germline V gene. CDR3 loop: CASSLNTHYGYTF. The CDR3 bases that were read are TGTGCCAGCAGCTTAAACACCCACTATGGC.

About this clone itself: The read ends 3 residues before the CDR3 terminus; that terminus is restored from the germline J gene. V usage is TRBV18 and J usage is TRBJ1-6, with D tentatively TRBD1 (6 bases). The CDR3 covers 13 residues. Looked up from germline, CDR1 is KGHSH and CDR2 is LQKENI. V was shortened by 6 bases and J by 7 bases, with 10 bases between the two germline ends. This CDR3 is CASSADSNSPLHF. CDR3 bases read: TGTGCCAGCTCGGCGGACAGCAATTCACCC.

Worth noting for this clone: The CDR3 goes on 3 residues after the read ends, and that part is filled in from the germline J gene. The rearrangement links TRBV6-1 to TRBJ2-5; 7 bases line up with TRBD1. The CDR3 runs 15 residues. Germline loops: CDR1 MNHNS, CDR2 SASEGT. The CDR3 loop is CASSEVSTGKRTQYF. CDR3 DNA, as far as it was read: TGTGCCAGCAGTGAAGTGTCGACAGGGAAGAGAACC.

Concerning this clone itself: The read finishes 3 residues shy of the CDR3 end, and the germline J gene is used to complete it. The chain couples TRBV18 to TRBJ2-1; D gene ambiguous. V lost 4 bases to trimming and J lost 6 bases, with 10 bases between them. The CDR3 covers 13 residues. Germline assignment: CDR1 KGHSH and CDR2 LQKENI. The CDR3 DNA, read in part, is TGTGCCAGCTCACTAACCAAGGGCAATGAG. Protein product: CASSLTKGNE. The entire CDR3 reads CASSLTKGNEQFF.

With respect to this clone: Read sequence stops 3 residues before the CDR3 end, and the germline J gene provides the missing end. The rearrangement links TRBV18 to TRBJ2-2, with D possibly TRBD1 on 5 matching bases. Germline assignment: CDR1 KGHSH and CDR2 LQKENI. The CDR3 length is 15 residues. V was pared by 2 bases and J by 1 base, with 8 bases between. CDR3 in amino acids: CASSPGTGNTGELFF. The sequenced part of the CDR3 DNA is TGTGCCAGCTCACCAGGAACAGGGAACACCGGGGAG.

This CDR3 reads CAWSANYNSPLFF. The sequenced CDR3 bases are TGTGCCTGGAGTGCGAACTATAATTCACCA. The chain is built from TRBV30 and TRBJ1-4, with no clear D. From the germline J gene comes the end of the CDR3, since the read stops 3 residues before it. The CDR3 loop spans 13 amino acids. Germline V gives CDR1 GTSNPN, CDR2 SVGIG (reference sequence).

For this clone: Coverage ceases 3 residues before the CDR3 finishes, and the germline J gene fills in the end. V is TRBV18 and J is TRBJ2-7; no clear D. The ends were cut back, 2 bases at V and 2 bases at J, with 10 bases in the middle. Germline V gene sequence: CDR1 KGHSH, CDR2 LQKENI. The CDR3 runs to 14 residues. Partial CDR3 DNA: TGTGCCAGCTCACCATCCCGGGTTCCCTACGAG. Protein product: CASSPSRVPYE. The full CDR3 is CASSPSRVPYEQYF.

As for this clone: The read terminates 3 residues ahead of where the CDR3 ends, so the germline J gene completes it. This chain links TRBV18 with TRBJ2-4; TRBD1 might be the D (5 bases). The CDR3 is made up of 13 amino acids. CDR1 is KGHSH and CDR2 is LQKENI in the germline V gene. CDR3 DNA, as far as it was read: TGTGCCAGCTCAACAGACAGTAACTATGGT. This translates into CASSTDSNYG. The whole CDR3 is CASSTDSNYGQYF.

A word on this clone: The read is 3 residues too short to cover the CDR3 end, so that end is filled in from the germline J gene. This chain joins TRBV20-1 and TRBJ2-3; D may be TRBD1 (7 bases). Germline loops: CDR1 DFQATT, CDR2 SNEGSKA (reference sequence). Trimming shortened V by 0 bases and J by 3 bases, and 19 bases separated the two germline ends. The CDR3 covers 17 residues. This CDR3 reads CSARDWGRQGGTDTQYF. The sequenced part of the CDR3 DNA is TGCAGTGCTAGAGATTGGGGGCGACAGGGAGGAACAGATACG.

Concerning this clone itself: The read terminates 3 residues before the CDR3 end, so the remaining end is supplied by the germline J gene. The chain is built from TRBV19 and TRBJ2-2, with 9 nucleotides matching TRBD1. The CDR3 extends over 14 amino acids. Germline V gene lookup returns CDR1 LNHDA and CDR2 SQIVND (reference sequence). Partial CDR3 DNA: TGTGCCAGTAAACGGGACAGGGAAAATGAAAAG. Its translation: CASKRDRENEK. The CDR3, in full, reads CASKRDRENEKLFF. Drawing the rest from reference TRBV19 and TRBJ2-2, the complete variable domain is DGGITQSPKYLFRKEGQNVTLSCEQNLNHDAMYWYRQDPGQGLRLIYYSQIVNDFQKGDIAEGYSVSREKKESFPLTVTSAQKNPTAFYLCASKRDRENEKLFFGEGSRLTVL.

Points on this clone: The read comes to an end 3 residues before the CDR3 does, leaving the germline J gene to fill in the end. V gene TRBV7-9 combines with J gene TRBJ2-5, with TRBD2 matching over 10 bases. The CDR3 runs to 15 residues. Germline-derived CDR1 and CDR2 are SEHNR and FQNEAQ (reference sequence). V was pared by 1 base and J by 6 bases, with 5 bases of the junction left unmatched. The covered CDR3 bases are TGTGCCAGCAGCTTAGAGACTAGCGGGTTGAAGACC. This encodes CASSLETSGLKT. The CDR3 in its entirety is CASSLETSGLKTQYF.

A note on this clone: The read terminates 3 residues before the CDR3 end, so the remaining end is supplied by the germline J gene. The chain uses TRBV19 and TRBJ1-4; 7 bases agree with TRBD1. The CDR3 covers 15 residues. Germline V lookup: CDR1 LNHDA, CDR2 SQIVND (reference sequence). This chain's CDR3 is CASTRGGGANSPLFF. The DNA read from the CDR3 is TGTGCCAGTACCCGCGGAGGGGGCGCTAATTCACCA.

Note on this clone: The read ends 3 residues early relative to the CDR3; the germline J gene fills the gap. The V call is TRBV30, the J call TRBJ1-4; D is possibly TRBD1 (5 bases). Germline CDR1 reads GTSNPN; CDR2 reads SVGIG (reference sequence). The CDR3 runs to 17 residues. This chain's CDR3 is CAWSVRGVSSYNSPLFF. The sequenced part of the CDR3 DNA is TGTGCCTGGAGTGTTAGAGGGGTGAGCTCCTATAATTCACCA.

On this clone: The read stops 3 residues short of the end of the CDR3; the missing end is completed from the germline J gene. This chain links TRBV6-2 or TRBV6-3 with TRBJ2-7, with 7 nucleotides matching TRBD1. Germline trimming cut 2 bases from V and 2 bases from J; bases unmatched to any gene: 6. Germline values: CDR1 MNHEY, CDR2 SVGEGT. The CDR3 totals 15 residues. Here the CDR3 reads CASSYRGTVPYEQYF. CDR3 DNA, as far as it was read: TGTGCCAGCAGTTACAGGGGGACAGTACCCTACGAG.

As concerns this clone: Sequencing ends 3 residues short of the CDR3 end; the germline J gene provides the rest. V is TRBV5-5 and J is TRBJ1-4; no clear D gene. V dropped 4 bases and J dropped 4 bases, with 11 bases sitting between them. The CDR3 has 14 amino acids. The germline CDR1 and CDR2 sequences are SGHKS and YYEKEE (reference sequence). The covered CDR3 bases are TGTGCCAGCAGCATCAGCGGATTTAATGAAAAA. The encoded protein is CASSISGFNEK. The entire CDR3 reads CASSISGFNEKLFF.

About this clone itself: The observed sequence ends 3 residues before the CDR3 terminus, with the missing tail filled in from the germline J gene. The chain carries TRBV2 and TRBJ2-3; no definite D call. The CDR3 is made up of 14 amino acids. Germline values: CDR1 SNHLY, CDR2 FYNNEI. Trimming removed 7 bases at V and 3 bases at J, with 14 bases between. Incomplete CDR3 DNA: TGTGCCAGCATGAGTTGGCTAGATACAGATACG. Its translation: CASMSWLDTDT. In full, the CDR3 reads CASMSWLDTDTQYF.

A word on this clone: The sequenced fragment ends 3 residues before the CDR3 boundary, so the rest is inferred from the germline J gene. This chain uses TRBV2 with TRBJ2-1; 8 bases align to TRBD1. Looked up from germline, CDR1 is SNHLY and CDR2 is FYNNEI. Germline trimming cut 4 bases from V and 0 bases from J; bases unmatched to any gene: 5. This CDR3 has 16 amino acids. The CDR3 loop reads CASSATQGDSYNEQFF. The CDR3 DNA, read in part, is TGTGCCAGCAGTGCAACACAGGGGGACTCCTACAATGAG.

Comments on this clone: The missing CDR3 end, 3 residues past where the read stops, is filled in from the germline J gene. The chain links TRBV19 to TRBJ2-4; 9 nucleotides match TRBD1. Germline values: CDR1 LNHDA, CDR2 SQIVND (reference sequence). The CDR3 sequence is 17 residues long. CDR3 bases read: TGTGCCAGTAGTGGAACAGGGGGCGAAGGGGTCGGACAGCCT. It yields the protein CASSGTGGEGVGQP. The whole CDR3 is CASSGTGGEGVGQPQYF.

As regards this clone: The observed sequence ends 3 residues before the CDR3 terminus, with the missing tail filled in from the germline J gene. The V gene is TRBV7-6, the J gene TRBJ2-7, with a tentative D call TRBD1 (5 bases). Between the trimmed V and J ends, which lost 5 bases and 6 bases, there was a span of 14 bases. The CDR3 has 13 amino acids. The germline gives CDR1 SGHVS, CDR2 FNYEAQ. CDR3 in amino acids: CASSSTGFGEQYF. Incomplete CDR3 DNA: TGTGCCAGCAGCAGCACAGGTTTCGGCGAG.

Comments on this clone: The read finishes 3 residues shy of the CDR3 end, and the germline J gene is used to complete it. The chain joins TRBV19 to TRBJ1-3; 9 positions agree with TRBD1. Germline V gene sequence: CDR1 LNHDA, CDR2 SQIVND (reference sequence). The V segment lost 5 bases and the J segment 2 bases; nucleotides outside the gene matches: 4. This CDR3 is 15 amino acids long. The CDR3 here is CASSLGTGPGNTIYF. The DNA read from the CDR3 is TGTGCCAGTAGTCTTGGGACAGGGCCTGGAAACACC.

The sequenced CDR3 bases are TGTGCCAGCAGCTTGGGACTAGCGGGAGTAAGGAATGAG. It specifies CASSLGLAGVRNE. The CDR3 in full is CASSLGLAGVRNEQFF. V is TRBV5-4 and J is TRBJ2-1; 12 bases match TRBD2. The read is 3 residues too short to cover the CDR3 end, so that end is filled in from the germline J gene. CDR3 length equals 16 residues. In germline, CDR1 is SGHNT, CDR2 YYREEE (reference sequence). V was clipped by 0 bases and J by 7 bases; unmatched bases: 5.

A word on this clone: Read sequence stops 3 residues before the CDR3 end, and the germline J gene provides the missing end. The rearrangement uses TRBV7-7 and TRBJ1-2, with no clear D. The CDR3 loop spans 15 amino acids. In germline, CDR1 is SSHAT, CDR2 FNYEAQ (reference sequence). The CDR3 sequence is CASSQEGALHNDYTF. CDR3 bases read: TGTGCCAGCAGCCAGGAAGGAGCTCTCCACAATGAC. The variable domain in full, completed from reference TRBV7-7 and TRBJ1-2, reads GAGVSQSPRYKVTKRGQDVTLRCDPISSHATLYWYQQALGQGPEFLTYFNYEAQPDKSGLPSDRFSAERPEGSISTLTIQRTEQRDSAMYRCASSQEGALHNDYTFGSGTRLTVV.

As for this clone: The read halts 3 residues ahead of the CDR3 end, with the missing end drawn from the germline J gene. The chain is built from TRBV2 and TRBJ2-7; 7 positions match TRBD2. The germline CDR1 and CDR2 sequences are SNHLY and FYNNEI. This CDR3 comprises 15 residues. V trimming: 6 bases; J trimming: 2 bases; junction bases outside the gene matches: 10. The CDR3 protein is CASRPSSGAAYEQYF. The sequenced CDR3 bases are TGTGCCAGCAGACCCTCTAGCGGTGCCGCCTACGAG. The entire variable domain, with the rest obtained from reference TRBV2 and TRBJ2-7, is as follows: EPEVTQTPSHQVTQMGQEVILRCVPISNHLYFYWYRQILGQKVEFLVSFYNNEISEKSEIFDDQFSVERPDGSNFTLKIRSTKLEDSAMYFCASRPSSGAAYEQYFGPGTRLTVT.